This T cell receptor (beta chain) was identified in a study of low-dose radiotherapy and immunotherapy resistance in tumors. Germline CDR1 and CDR2: SQVTM and ANQGSEA. This CDR3 is built from 15 residues. The germline V and J ends were trimmed by 0 bases and 5 bases, with 13 bases remaining between them. Priming of first-strand cDNA relied on TRAV- and TRBV-specific primers (covering alpha and beta chains). A constant-region primer paired with the V-primer adapter amplified TCRs over about 20 PCR cycles. With in vitro transcription, the isolated mRNA was amplified. TCRdb re-derived calls from the reads in MiXCR, one entry per CDR3 protein. The sample holds 60,000 or so distinct CDR3 sequences, 20% to 25% seen once. Time point of the sample: after trial treatment. Treatment given: LDRT plus nivolumab, ipilimumab, low-dose cyclophosphamide and aspirin (RACIN trial). This clonotype was recorded many times.

The chain links TRBV29-1 to TRBJ2-2; D gene ambiguous. The clonotype originates from a male donor with prostate cancer. Sample: PBMCs, taken after low-dose radiotherapy plus immunotherapy. Written as DNA, the CDR3 is TGCAGCGTTGAAGATCGGAGCCTATCAACCGGGGAGCTGTTTTTT. This encodes CSVEDRSLSTGELFF.